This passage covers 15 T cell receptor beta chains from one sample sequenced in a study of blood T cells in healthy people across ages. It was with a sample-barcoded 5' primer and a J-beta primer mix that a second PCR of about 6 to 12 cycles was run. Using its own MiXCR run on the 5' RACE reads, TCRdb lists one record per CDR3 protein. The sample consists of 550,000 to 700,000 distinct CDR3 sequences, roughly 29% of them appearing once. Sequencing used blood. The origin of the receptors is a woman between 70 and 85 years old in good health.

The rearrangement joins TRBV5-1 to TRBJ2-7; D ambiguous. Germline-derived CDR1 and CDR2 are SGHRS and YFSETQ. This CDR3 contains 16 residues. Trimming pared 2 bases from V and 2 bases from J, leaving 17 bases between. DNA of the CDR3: TGCGCCAGCAGCTTCAACACACCAGGAAACACCTACGAGCAGTACTTC. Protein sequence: CASSFNTPGNTYEQYF.

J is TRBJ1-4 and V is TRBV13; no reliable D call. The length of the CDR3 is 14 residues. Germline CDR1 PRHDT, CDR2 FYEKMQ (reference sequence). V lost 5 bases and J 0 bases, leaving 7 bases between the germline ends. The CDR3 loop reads CASSPSTTNEKLFF. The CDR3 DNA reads TGTGCCAGCAGCCCAAGTACAACTAATGAAAAACTGTTTTTT.

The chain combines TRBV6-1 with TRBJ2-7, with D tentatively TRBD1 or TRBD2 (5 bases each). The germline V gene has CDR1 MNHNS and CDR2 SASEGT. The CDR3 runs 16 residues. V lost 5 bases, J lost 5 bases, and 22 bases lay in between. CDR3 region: CASSRGFDRPGNEQYF. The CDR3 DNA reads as TGTGCCAGCAGTCGCGGGTTCGACAGACCCGGCAACGAGCAGTACTTC.

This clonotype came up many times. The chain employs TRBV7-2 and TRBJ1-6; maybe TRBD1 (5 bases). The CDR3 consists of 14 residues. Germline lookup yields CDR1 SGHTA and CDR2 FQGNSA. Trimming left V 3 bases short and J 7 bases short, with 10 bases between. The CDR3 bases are TGTGCCAGCAGCTTGGAGGGGTTAAATTCACCCCTCCACTTT. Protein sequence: CASSLEGLNSPLHF. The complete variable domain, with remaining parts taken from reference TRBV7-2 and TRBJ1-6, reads GAGVSQSPSNKVTEKGKDVELRCDPISGHTALYWYRQSLGQGLEFLIYFQGNSAPDKSGLPSDRFSAERTGGSVSTLTIQRTQQEDSAVYLCASSLEGLNSPLHFGNGTRLTVT.

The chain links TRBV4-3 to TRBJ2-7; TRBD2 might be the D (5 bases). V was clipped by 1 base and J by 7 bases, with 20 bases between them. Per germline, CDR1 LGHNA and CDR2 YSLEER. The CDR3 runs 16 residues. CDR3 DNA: TGCGCCAGCAGCCAAGGTCGGGGAGCCTCTACTAATGAGCAGTACTTC. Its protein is CASSQGRGASTNEQYF.

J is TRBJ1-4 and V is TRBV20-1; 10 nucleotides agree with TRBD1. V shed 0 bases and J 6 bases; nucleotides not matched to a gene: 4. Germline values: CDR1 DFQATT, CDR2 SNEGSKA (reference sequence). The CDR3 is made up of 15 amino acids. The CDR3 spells CSARDADRGDEKLFF. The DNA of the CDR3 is TGCAGTGCTAGAGATGCGGACAGGGGGGATGAAAAACTGTTTTTT.

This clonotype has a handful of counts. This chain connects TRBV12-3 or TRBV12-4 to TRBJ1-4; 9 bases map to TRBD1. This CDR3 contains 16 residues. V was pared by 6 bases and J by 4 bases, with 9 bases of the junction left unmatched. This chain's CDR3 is CASSATGGTRNEKLFF. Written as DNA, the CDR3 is TGTGCCAGCAGCGCGACAGGGGGGACCCGTAATGAAAAACTGTTTTTT.

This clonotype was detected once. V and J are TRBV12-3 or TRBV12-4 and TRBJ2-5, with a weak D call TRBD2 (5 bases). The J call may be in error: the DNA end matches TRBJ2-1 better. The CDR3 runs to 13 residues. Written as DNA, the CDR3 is TGTGCCAGCAGTACCTTTAGCGTCAATGAGCAGTTCTTC. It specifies CASSTFSVNEQFF.

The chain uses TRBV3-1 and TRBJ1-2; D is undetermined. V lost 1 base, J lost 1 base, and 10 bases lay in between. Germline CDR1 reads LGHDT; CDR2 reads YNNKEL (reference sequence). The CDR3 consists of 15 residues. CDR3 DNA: TGTGCCAGCAGCCAAGGAGTCGCCCTTAACTATGGCTACACCTTC. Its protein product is CASSQGVALNYGYTF.

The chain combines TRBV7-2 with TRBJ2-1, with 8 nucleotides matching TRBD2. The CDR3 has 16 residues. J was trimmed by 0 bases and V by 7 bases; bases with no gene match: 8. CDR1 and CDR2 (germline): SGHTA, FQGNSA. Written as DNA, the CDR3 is TGTGCCAGCATTGAAGCGGGGGCCAACTCCTACAATGAGCAGTTCTTC. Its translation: CASIEAGANSYNEQFF.

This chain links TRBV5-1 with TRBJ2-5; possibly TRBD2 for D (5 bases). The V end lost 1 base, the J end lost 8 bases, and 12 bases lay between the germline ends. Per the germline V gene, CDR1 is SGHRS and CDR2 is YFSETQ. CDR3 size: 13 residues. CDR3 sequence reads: CASSLTGGVTQYF. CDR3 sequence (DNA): TGCGCCAGCAGCTTGACTGGAGGTGTCACCCAGTACTTC.

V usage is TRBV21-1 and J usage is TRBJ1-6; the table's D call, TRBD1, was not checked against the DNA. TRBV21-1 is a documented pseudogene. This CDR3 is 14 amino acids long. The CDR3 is CASSNPRGASPLHF. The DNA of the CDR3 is TGTGCCAGCAGCAATCCCCGCGGGGCTTCACCCCTCCACTTT.

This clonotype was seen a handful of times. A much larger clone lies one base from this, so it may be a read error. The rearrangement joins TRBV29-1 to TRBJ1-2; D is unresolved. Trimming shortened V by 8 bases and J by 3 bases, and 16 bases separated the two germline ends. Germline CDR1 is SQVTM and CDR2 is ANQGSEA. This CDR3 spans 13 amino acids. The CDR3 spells CSSFEVTDYGYTF. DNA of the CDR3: TGCAGCTCCTTTGAAGTGACGGACTATGGCTACACCTTC.

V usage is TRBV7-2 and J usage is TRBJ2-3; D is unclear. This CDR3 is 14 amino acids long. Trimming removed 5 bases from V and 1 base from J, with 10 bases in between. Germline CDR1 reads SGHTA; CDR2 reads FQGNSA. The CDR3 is CASSRLSGTDTQYF. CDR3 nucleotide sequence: TGTGCCAGCAGCCGCCTTTCGGGCACAGATACGCAGTATTTT.

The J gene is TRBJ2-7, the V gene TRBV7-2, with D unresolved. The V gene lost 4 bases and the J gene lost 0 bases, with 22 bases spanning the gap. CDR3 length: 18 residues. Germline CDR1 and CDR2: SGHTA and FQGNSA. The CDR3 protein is CASSSSLGDGKSSYEQYF. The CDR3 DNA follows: TGTGCCAGCAGCTCCTCACTCGGCGACGGAAAAAGCTCCTACGAGCAGTACTTC.